The TCR beta chain described here comes from a study of T cells after yellow fever vaccination. Study results and limitations: One caveat is that FACS-sorted repertoires could contain abundant clonotypes contaminating from the bulk population.

MiXCR, applied by TCRdb to the 5' RACE reads, yields one record per CDR3 protein. The sample carries 250,000 or so distinct CDR3 sequences, about 3.9% recorded once. At least ten counts were recorded for this clonotype. The antigen is not known. CDR1 is SGHVS and CDR2 is FNYEAQ in the germline V gene. The V end lost 1 base, the J end lost 6 bases, and 12 bases lay between the germline ends. The CDR3 has 14 amino acids. This TCR came from a man younger than 35 who received the YFV17D yellow fever vaccine. V usage is TRBV7-6 and J usage is TRBJ1-1; D is unresolved. Sequenced here: PBMCs, sampled 15 days after the yellow fever booster vaccination. CDR3 bases: TGTGCCAGCAGCTTAGTTCTTCCCGGGGCTGAAGCTTTCTTT. Protein: CASSLVLPGAEAFF.